Ten or more counts support the clone carrying this TCR beta chain. One entry per CDR3 protein results from TCRdb running MiXCR on the PCR reads. This sample yields approximately 500,000 distinct CDR3 sequences, of which around 23% are seen a single time; roughly 0.77% belongs to the top ten. This sample is drawn from a study of molecular identifiers for immune sequencing clone quantification. There are 12 residues in the CDR3. V dropped 5 bases and J dropped 4; count of bases not matched to a gene: 2. The chain is built from TRBV12-3 or TRBV12-4 and TRBJ2-7; 7 bases align to TRBD1. Sequenced material: naive CD8+ T cells from blood, with Jurkat cell RNA spiked in. Stated subset: FACS-sorted CD8+CD4-CCR7+CD45RA+ naive T cells. The origin of this receptor is a human donor in good health. Some libraries in this study had Jurkat cell RNA spiked in. The CDR3 DNA is TGTGCCAGCAGTGGGACAGATTACGAGCAGTACTTC. Its translation is CASSGTDYEQYF.